This entry features one T cell receptor (beta chain) sequence. What it binds is not known. V lost 1 base to trimming and J lost 5 bases, with 5 bases between them. CDR3 length equals 11 residues. From germline, CDR1 is GTSNPN and CDR2 SVGIG (reference sequence). This record comes from a study of T cell responses to AZD1222 COVID-19 vaccine. Findings and caveats of the study: It was only after the peak T cell response that any repertoires were sampled. Elevations in Spike-specific TCR breadth and depth followed administration of two AZD1222 doses. At study baseline, merely six AZD1222 recipients were seropositive.

Only in-frame clones appear in the TCRdb table, and some are missing; sequencing was by immunoSEQ multiplex PCR. In the table there are tens of thousands of clones, under 95% of which are singletons. The V and J genes are TRBV30 and TRBJ2-5, with D unresolved. Here the sequenced sample was peripheral blood, taken on day 0 of AZD1222 vaccination. The origin of this receptor is an adult in good health. CDR3 protein: CAWSARETQYF. The CDR3 DNA sequence: TGTGCCTGGAGTGCGAGGGAGACCCAGTACTTC.